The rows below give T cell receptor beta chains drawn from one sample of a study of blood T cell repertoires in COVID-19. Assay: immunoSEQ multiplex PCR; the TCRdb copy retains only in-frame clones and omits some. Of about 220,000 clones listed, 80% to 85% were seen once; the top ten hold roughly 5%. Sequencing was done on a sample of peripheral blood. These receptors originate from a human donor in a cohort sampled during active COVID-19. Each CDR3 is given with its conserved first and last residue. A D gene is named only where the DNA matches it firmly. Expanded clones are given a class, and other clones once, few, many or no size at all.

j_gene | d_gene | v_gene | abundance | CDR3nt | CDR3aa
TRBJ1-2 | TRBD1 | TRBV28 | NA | TGTGCCAGCAGTGTTCCGGGACAGGGGGACTATGGCTACACCTTC | CASSVPGQGDYGYTF
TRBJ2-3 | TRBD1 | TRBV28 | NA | TGTGCCAGCAGTTTAGTACAGGGGGGTCGCACAGATACGCAGTATTTT | CASSLVQGGRTDTQYF
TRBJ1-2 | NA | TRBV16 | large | TGTGCCAGTCAAGACGACGGGGATAATTCTTATGGCTACACCTTC | CASQDDGDNSYGYTF
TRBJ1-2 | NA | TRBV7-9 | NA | TGTGCCAGCAGCGGGGTGGTATGGGGGCCCTATGGCTACACCTTC | CASSGVVWGPYGYTF
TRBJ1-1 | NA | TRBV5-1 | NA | TGCGCCAGCAGCTTGGGGACGGGGGGCACTGAAGCTTTCTTT | CASSLGTGGTEAFF
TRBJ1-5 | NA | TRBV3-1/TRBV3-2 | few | TGTGCCAGCAGCCCCGCCTGGGGGGACCAGCCCCAGCATTTT | CASSPAWGDQPQHF
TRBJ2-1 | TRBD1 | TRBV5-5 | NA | TGTGCCAGCAGCTTGAGGACAGGAGCTCAGGGGGAGCAGTTCTTC | CASSLRTGAQGEQFF
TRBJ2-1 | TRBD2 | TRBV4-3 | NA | TGCGCCAGCAGTCTCCAGGCGGGAGGGTTCTCCTACAATGAGCAGTTCTTC | CASSLQAGGFSYNEQFF
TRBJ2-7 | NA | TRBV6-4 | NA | TGTGCCAGCAGCCTCGTCCCTAGGTACGAGCAGTACTTC | CASSLVPRYEQYF
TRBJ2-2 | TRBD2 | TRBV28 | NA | TGTGCCAGCAGTCCACCGGGACTAGCGGGAGTAACCGGGGAGCTGTTTTTT | CASSPPGLAGVTGELFF
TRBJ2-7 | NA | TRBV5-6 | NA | TGTGCCAGCAGCTTGGTGGCAGCCTACGAGCAGTACTTC | CASSLVAAYEQYF
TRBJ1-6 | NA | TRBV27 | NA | TGTGCCAGCAGTTTTTCAAGGAGCTCCTATAATTCACCCCTCCACTTT | CASSFSRSSYNSPLHF
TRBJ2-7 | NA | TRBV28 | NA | TGTGCCAGCAGTTTGGTCAAGGTTGGGCCCTACGAGCAGTACTTC | CASSLVKVGPYEQYF
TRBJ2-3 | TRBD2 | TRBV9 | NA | TGTGCCAGCAGCGAAGCGGGAACTAGCACAGATACGCAGTATTTT | CASSEAGTSTDTQYF
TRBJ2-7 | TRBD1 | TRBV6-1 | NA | TGTGCCAGCAGTGATCGAGGGACAGGGTCCGACGAGCAGTACTTC | CASSDRGTGSDEQYF
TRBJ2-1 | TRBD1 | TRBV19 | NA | TGTGCCAGTAGTCCTACCCCAGGACAGGGAAGAAATGAGCAGTTCTTC | CASSPTPGQGRNEQFF
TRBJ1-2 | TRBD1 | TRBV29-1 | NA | TGCAGCGTGGACAGGGTAATGGCTTGGGCCTTC | CSVDRVMAWAF
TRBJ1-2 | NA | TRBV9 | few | TGTGCCAGCAGCTTAGGTGGGGACTCCTATGGCTACACCTTC | CASSLGGDSYGYTF
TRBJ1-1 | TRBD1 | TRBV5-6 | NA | TGTGCCAGCAGCTGGGGGGACAGGGGAGGTTACACTGAAGCTTTCTTT | CASSWGDRGGYTEAFF
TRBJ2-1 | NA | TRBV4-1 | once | TGCGCCAGCAGCCAAGAAGTTAGCGAAGGCTCCTACAATGAGCAGTTCTTC | CASSQEVSEGSYNEQFF
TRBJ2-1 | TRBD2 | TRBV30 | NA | TGTGCCTGGAATATAGCGGGAGTAGGCGATGAGCAGTTCTTC | CAWNIAGVGDEQFF
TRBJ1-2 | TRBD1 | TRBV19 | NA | TGTGCCAGTAGTTACACCAAGGACAGGGTGGACTATGGCTACACCTTC | CASSYTKDRVDYGYTF
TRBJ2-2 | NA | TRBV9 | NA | TGTGCCAGCAGCGTGGGTAGCGGATACACCGGGGAGCTGTTTTTT | CASSVGSGYTGELFF
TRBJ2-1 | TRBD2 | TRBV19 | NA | TGTGCCAGTAGTATAGACCGCAGCGGGACTAGAAACAATGAGCAGTTCTTC | CASSIDRSGTRNNEQFF
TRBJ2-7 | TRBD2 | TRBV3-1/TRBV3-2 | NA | TGTGCCAGCAGCCTTGGGAGCGGGACCCTCTCCTACGAGCAGTACTTC | CASSLGSGTLSYEQYF
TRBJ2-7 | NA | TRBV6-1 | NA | TGTGCCAGTGGGGACTCCCAAGGCCGGCAGTACTTC | CASGDSQGRQYF
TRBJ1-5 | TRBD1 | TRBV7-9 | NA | TGTGCCAGCAGCTCCGGGACAGGGAGCAATCAGCCCCAGCATTTT | CASSSGTGSNQPQHF
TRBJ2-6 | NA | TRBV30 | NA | TGTGCCTGGGCCAGGGTTCTATTGTCTGGGGCCAACGTCCTGACTTTC | CAWARVLLSGANVLTF
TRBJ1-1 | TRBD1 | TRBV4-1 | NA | TGCGCCAGCAGCCATCAGGGGGTAGAAAGAGCTTTCTTT | CASSHQGVERAFF
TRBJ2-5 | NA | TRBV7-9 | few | TGTGCCAGCAGCATGGAGGGAGAGGAGACCCAGTACTTC | CASSMEGEETQYF
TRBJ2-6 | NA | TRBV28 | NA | TGTGCCAGCAGTTTGGCGCCGGCGCCTAGCTCTGGGGCCAACGTCCTGACTTTC | CASSLAPAPSSGANVLTF
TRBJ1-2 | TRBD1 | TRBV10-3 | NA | TGTGCCATCAGTGAGTCGGTATATGTTGGGACAGGTAACTATGGCTACACCTTC | CAISESVYVGTGNYGYTF
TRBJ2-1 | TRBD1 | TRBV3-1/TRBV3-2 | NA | TGTGCCAGCAGCCCCTTTGGGGCAGGGGGCAATGAGCAGTTCTTC | CASSPFGAGGNEQFF